The 24 T cell receptor beta chains in this list originate from one sample, sequenced in a study of technical replicates of blood from a few donors. Sequencing was performed with immunoSEQ multiplex PCR; in TCRdb, only in-frame clones are kept and a portion is missing. The table shows around 50,000 clones, with roughly 95% occurring only once. Sequencing was carried out using T cells isolated from PBMCs. These receptors were taken from a human donor in good health.

This rearrangement joins TRBV9 to TRBJ1-1, with TRBD1 as a possible D gene (6 bases). Trimming left V 1 base short and J 7 bases short, with 17 bases between. The length of the CDR3 is 15 residues. Looked up from germline, CDR1 is SGDLS and CDR2 is YYNGEE. In DNA form, the CDR3 reads TGTGCCAGCAGCGTACAGGGGAGAGGGATAGGTGAAGCTTTCTTT. Translated: CASSVQGRGIGEAFF.

The chain links TRBV7-9 to TRBJ1-3, with 8 nucleotides matching TRBD1. V shed 6 bases, J shed 3 bases, and the junction held 13 bases outside the gene matches. CDR3 length: 17 residues. Germline lookup yields CDR1 SEHNR and CDR2 FQNEAQ (reference sequence). For the CDR3, the DNA is TGTGCCAGCAGTTTGCGCCCTGGGACAGGTCTTGGAAACACCATATATTTT. Translation gives CASSLRPGTGLGNTIYF.

Written as DNA, the CDR3 is TGTGCCAGCAGCTTGGGCGTCTACGAGCAGTACTTC. This encodes CASSLGVYEQYF. The gene calls are TRBV5-4 and TRBJ2-7; no reliable D call. The CDR3 covers 12 residues. V was trimmed by 0 bases and J by 3 bases, leaving 4 bases between them. In germline, CDR1 is SGHNT, CDR2 YYREEE (reference sequence).

The chain recombines TRBV6-1 with TRBJ1-1, with 10 bases fitting TRBD1. Germline V lookup: CDR1 MNHNS, CDR2 SASEGT. With 1 base clipped from V and 7 bases from J, the junction kept 6 bases outside the gene matches. CDR3 length: 15 residues. CDR3 coding DNA: TGTGCCAGCAGTGAAGGAGACAGGGGGCTAAATGAAGCTTTCTTT. It encodes CASSEGDRGLNEAFF.

The CDR3 reads CASSLRGGATNEKLFF. CDR3 DNA: TGCGCCAGCAGCTTGCGAGGAGGAGCAACTAATGAAAAACTGTTTTTT. This chain joins TRBV5-1 and TRBJ1-4; D is unclear. The CDR3 sequence is 16 residues long. In germline, CDR1 is SGHRS, CDR2 YFSETQ. V was trimmed by 1 base and J by 0 bases, leaving 10 bases between them.

This chain uses TRBV5-8 with TRBJ2-3; a possible D gene is TRBD1 (5 bases). This CDR3 contains 17 residues. CDR1 is SGHTS, CDR2 YDEGEE, per germline. Trimming pared 3 bases from V and 2 bases from J, leaving 19 bases between. The CDR3 nucleotides are TGTGCCAGCAGCTGGGTGTTGGGGCGGACCAACACAGATACGCAGTATTTT. Its translation: CASSWVLGRTNTDTQYF.

DNA of the CDR3: TGTGCCACCACGCCGGACAGGGACAATGAGCAGTTCTTC. Amino acid sequence: CATTPDRDNEQFF. This chain uses TRBV15 with TRBJ2-1; 8 nucleotides agree with TRBD1. Germline values: CDR1 LNHNV, CDR2 YYDKDF (reference sequence). The length of the CDR3 is 13 residues. The V segment lost 7 bases and the J segment 5 bases; nucleotides outside the gene matches: 4.

The J gene is TRBJ2-2, the V gene TRBV13; D is ambiguous. V was clipped by 1 base and J by 6 bases, with 12 bases between them. The CDR3 is made up of 15 amino acids. Germline loops: CDR1 PRHDT, CDR2 FYEKMQ (reference sequence). The CDR3 here is CASSLAVQGAGELFF. CDR3 DNA: TGTGCCAGCAGCTTAGCCGTTCAAGGAGCCGGGGAGCTGTTTTTT.

J is TRBJ1-2 and V is TRBV11-3, with 7 bases lining up with TRBD1. The germline gives CDR1 SGHNT, CDR2 YENEEA. V shed 0 bases and J 8 bases; nucleotides not matched to a gene: 6. CDR3 length equals 14 residues. CDR3 nucleotide sequence: TGTGCCAGCAGCTTAGAGACAGGGTCCGGGGGCTACACCTTC. Amino acids: CASSLETGSGGYTF. Together with reference TRBV11-3 and TRBJ1-2, the CDR3 gives the full variable domain: EAGVVQSPRYKIIEKKQPVAFWCNPISGHNTLYWYLQNLGQGPELLIRYENEEAVDDSQLPKDRFSAERLKGVDSTLKIQPAELGDSAVYLCASSLETGSGGYTFGSGTRLTVV.

This clone has just a few counts. This sequence joins TRBV6-5 and TRBJ2-7, with 9 positions matching TRBD2. The CDR3 covers 16 residues. The germline CDR1 and CDR2 sequences are MNHEY and SVGAGI. V lost 4 bases, J lost 3 bases, and 10 bases stayed unmatched. The CDR3 reads CASSLGAGGGVYEQYF. The DNA for the CDR3 is TGTGCCAGCAGTTTAGGAGCGGGAGGCGGTGTCTACGAGCAGTACTTC.

J is TRBJ2-7 and V is TRBV6-1; maybe TRBD1 (6 bases). Trimming pared 3 bases from V and 3 bases from J, leaving 18 bases between. The CDR3 has 16 residues. The V gene's germline CDR1 is MNHNS and CDR2 SASEGT. CDR3 in DNA: TGTGCCAGCAGTGACAGGGTCGGCGACAGGCTCTACGAGCAGTACTTC. The encoded protein is CASSDRVGDRLYEQYF.

This CDR3 is CASSLDQGRYEQYF. CDR3 in DNA: TGTGCCAGCAGCTTGGATCAAGGGAGGTACGAGCAGTACTTC. The J gene is TRBJ2-7, the V gene TRBV5-5; a weak D match, TRBD2 (6 bases). Germline CDR1 is SGHKS and CDR2 is YYEKEE (reference sequence). This CDR3 comprises 14 residues. V dropped 0 bases and J dropped 4 bases, with 11 bases sitting between them.

The chain uses TRBV6-6 and TRBJ2-2; 12 bases are shared with TRBD1. The germline CDR1 and CDR2 sequences are MNHNY and SVGAGI (reference sequence). Germline trimming cut 7 bases from V and 6 bases from J; bases unmatched to any gene: 3. The CDR3 spans 14 residues. The CDR3 DNA reads TGTGCCAGCAAAGGGACAGGGGGCTCCGGGGAGCTGTTTTTT. Amino acid sequence: CASKGTGGSGELFF.

The chain uses TRBV16 and TRBJ1-1; the D is unclear. Germline V gene lookup returns CDR1 KGHSY and CDR2 FQNENV. This CDR3 is 15 amino acids long. The V and J ends lost 0 bases and 0 bases respectively, with 8 bases between them. CDR3 DNA sequence: TGTGCCAGCAGCCAATCATCTAGCTTGAACACTGAAGCTTTCTTT. This sequence encodes CASSQSSSLNTEAFF.

The rearrangement uses TRBV20-1 and TRBJ1-2; maybe TRBD1 (6 bases). V lost 5 bases and J 12 bases, leaving 16 bases between the germline ends. Germline loops: CDR1 DFQATT, CDR2 SNEGSKA (reference sequence). The CDR3 loop spans 11 amino acids. The CDR3 region has the DNA TGCAGTGCTCAAACGCAGGGGCGTCACACCTTC. It yields the protein CSAQTQGRHTF.

This chain uses TRBV28 with TRBJ2-3; the D gene is possibly TRBD2 (6 bases). Between the trimmed V and J ends, which lost 3 bases and 2 bases, there was a span of 15 bases. The CDR3 is 16 residues long. Germline V gene data show CDR1 as MDHEN and CDR2 as SYDVKM. CDR3 loop: CASSLVWRENTDTQYF. CDR3 bases: TGTGCCAGCAGTTTGGTATGGAGGGAGAACACAGATACGCAGTATTTT.

The chain employs TRBV7-2 and TRBJ2-2; D possibly corresponds to TRBD2 (6 bases). The CDR3 is 15 residues long. CDR1 is SGHTA and CDR2 is FQGNSA in the germline V gene. Trimming shortened V by 6 bases and J by 4 bases, and 15 bases separated the two germline ends. CDR3 nucleotide sequence: TGTGCCAGCAGTTCCGGGACTCGGGTCACCGGGGAGCTGTTTTTT. Translation: CASSSGTRVTGELFF.

The chain joins TRBV5-1 to TRBJ1-2, with a tentative D call TRBD1 (6 bases). V was shortened by 0 bases and J by 0 bases, with 15 bases between the two germline ends. The CDR3 length is 17 residues. Germline loops: CDR1 SGHRS, CDR2 YFSETQ. CDR3 loop: CASSLAGDPFSNYGYTF. CDR3 nucleotide sequence: TGCGCCAGCAGCTTGGCAGGGGATCCTTTTTCTAACTATGGCTACACCTTC.

The J gene is TRBJ2-7, the V gene TRBV28, with D perhaps TRBD1 (6 bases). The V and J ends lost 10 bases and 4 bases respectively, with 14 bases between them. Looked up from germline, CDR1 is MDHEN and CDR2 is SYDVKM. The CDR3 length is 12 residues. CDR3 coding DNA: TGTGCCACTGAGGGGGTTTCTTACGAGCAGTACTTC. This sequence encodes CATEGVSYEQYF.

The chain joins TRBV19 to TRBJ2-3, with a tentative D call TRBD2 (6 bases). Germline-derived CDR1 and CDR2 are LNHDA and SQIVND (reference sequence). The CDR3 runs to 15 residues. The V and J ends lost 4 bases and 2 bases respectively, with 13 bases between them. The CDR3, as DNA: TGTGCCAGTAGTAGTTTCCAGCGGGTCACAGATACGCAGTATTTT. Translating it yields CASSSFQRVTDTQYF.

The CDR3 loop reads CASSSATSGRTDTQYF. DNA for the CDR3: TGTGCCAGCAGTTCGGCGACTAGCGGGAGAACAGATACGCAGTATTTT. The rearrangement links TRBV28 to TRBJ2-3; 12 bases are a match to TRBD2. The length of the CDR3 is 16 residues. After removal of 4 bases from V and 3 bases from J, the junction contained 5 bases not matched to a gene. CDR1 is MDHEN, CDR2 SYDVKM, per germline.

In DNA, the CDR3 is TGTGCCAGTAGTCTAACTAGCGACGTTCACGAGCAGTACTTC. This encodes CASSLTSDVHEQYF. The chain joins TRBV19 to TRBJ2-7, with TRBD2 identical over 7 bases. The CDR3 is 14 residues long. CDR1 is LNHDA, CDR2 SQIVND, per germline (reference sequence). J lost 5 bases, V lost 5 bases, and 9 bases had no gene match.

V usage is TRBV5-1 and J usage is TRBJ1-1; maybe TRBD1 (5 bases). The germline CDR1 and CDR2 sequences are SGHRS and YFSETQ. V dropped 0 bases and J dropped 1 base, with 10 bases sitting between them. This CDR3 contains 15 residues. CDR3 DNA sequence: TGCGCCAGCAGCTTGGCCCAGGGTCGGAACACTGAAGCTTTCTTT. Its protein is CASSLAQGRNTEAFF. The complete variable domain, with remaining parts taken from reference TRBV5-1 and TRBJ1-1, reads KAGVTQTPRYLIKTRGQQVTLSCSPISGHRSVSWYQQTPGQGLQFLFEYFSETQRNKGNFPGRFSGRQFSNSRSEMNVSTLELGDSALYLCASSLAQGRNTEAFFGQGTRLTVV.

The rearrangement links TRBV14 to TRBJ1-3, with D uncertain. Germline loops: CDR1 SGHDN, CDR2 FVKESK. V was shortened by 6 bases and J by 0 bases, with 24 bases between the two germline ends. This CDR3 has 19 amino acids. In nucleotides, the CDR3 is TGTGCCAGCAGGCAGACAAGCGGCCTCCCCGGGAGCTCTGGAAACACCATATATTTT. It yields the protein CASRQTSGLPGSSGNTIYF.